The clone carrying this T cell receptor (beta chain) was found a few times. Its specificity is not known. This record belongs to a study of vaccination and CD4 T cells after COVID-19. Study in general: Taking of post-vaccine samples occurred a median around 72 days after dose two (range 14 to 241). Overlapping peptides of the spike proteins of SARS-CoV-2, HCoV-NL63, HCoV-OC43 and HCoV-229E were used for cell stimulation.

With 2 bases removed from V and 6 bases from J, the gap between germline ends came to 10 bases. Looked up from germline, CDR1 is SGHAT and CDR2 is FQNNGV. This CDR3 spans 13 amino acids. Stated treatment: 10-day PBMC culture with coronavirus spike peptide pools or control peptides (ViraFEST assay). Researchers used the Oncomine TCR Beta short-read assay to sequence DNA from cultured CD4+ T cells. The genomic DNA was obtained from cultured CD4+ T cells by extraction with the QIAamp micro DNA kit. From the PCR reads, TCRdb called clonotypes with MiXCR, one entry per CDR3 protein. The sample gives around 15,000 distinct CDR3 sequences, less than 70% of which show up once; 9.5% to 12% is in the top ten.

The rearrangement uses TRBV11-2 and TRBJ1-2; D gene uncertain. This TCR was sampled from a human donor who had recovered from COVID-19. Sequences were obtained from CD4+ T cells from blood, cultured in vitro. The CDR3 is CASSLTYGDGYTF. CDR3 sequence (DNA): TGTGCCAGCAGCTTAACATACGGCGATGGCTACACCTTC.